The 3 T cell receptor beta chains in this list originate from one sample, sequenced in a study of T-cell reconstitution after alpha-beta-depleted transplantation in children. As it was prepared, the TCRbeta library received unique molecular identifiers. MiXCR, applied by TCRdb to the PCR reads, yields one record per CDR3 protein. The sample has 800,000 to 1,000,000 distinct CDR3 sequences, about 29% seen once. The specimen was PBMCs, mostly from graft donor cells, collected 360 days after TCRalphabeta/CD19-depleted stem cell transplant. All receptors derive from a boy in the first two years of life who had a stem cell transplant for SCID, so the T cells may come from the graft donor.

This chain links TRBV7-6 with TRBJ1-1, with D possibly being TRBD1 (5 bases). The V gene's germline CDR1 is SGHVS and CDR2 FNYEAQ. This CDR3 comprises 13 residues. V was shortened by 5 bases and J by 10 bases, with 17 bases between the two germline ends. CDR3 sequence: CASSPGAGLRAFF. Here the CDR3 DNA reads TGTGCCAGCAGCCCCGGGGCAGGGCTGAGAGCTTTCTTT.

V usage is TRBV2 and J usage is TRBJ1-1; 7 bases match TRBD1. Germline V gene lookup returns CDR1 SNHLY and CDR2 FYNNEI. The ends lost 5 bases at V and 3 bases at J; junction bases unmatched: 6. The CDR3 sequence is 14 residues long. CDR3 sequence (DNA): TGTGCCAGCAGTACTCAGGGGGGGCACACTGAAGCTTTCTTT. This translates into CASSTQGGHTEAFF.

The V gene is TRBV5-1, the J gene TRBJ2-1; TRBD2 matches 8 bases. Trimming took 4 bases from V and 5 from J; bases not matched to a gene: 11. CDR1 SGHRS and CDR2 YFSETQ come from the germline V gene. CDR3 size: 16 residues. The CDR3 sequence is CASSRTSRSDDNEQFF. The CDR3 DNA reads TGCGCCAGCAGCCGGACTAGCAGGAGCGACGACAATGAGCAGTTCTTC.